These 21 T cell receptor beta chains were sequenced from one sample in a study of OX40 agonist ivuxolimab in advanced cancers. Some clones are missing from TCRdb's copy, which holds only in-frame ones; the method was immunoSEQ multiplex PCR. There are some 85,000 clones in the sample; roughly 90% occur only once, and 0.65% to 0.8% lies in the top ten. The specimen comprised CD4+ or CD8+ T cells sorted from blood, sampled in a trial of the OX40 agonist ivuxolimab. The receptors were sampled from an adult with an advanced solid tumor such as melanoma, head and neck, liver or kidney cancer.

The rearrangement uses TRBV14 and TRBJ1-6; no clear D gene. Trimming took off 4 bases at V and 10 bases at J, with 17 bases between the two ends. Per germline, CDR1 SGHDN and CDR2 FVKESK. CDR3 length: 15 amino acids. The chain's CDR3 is CASSLRTQGASPLHF. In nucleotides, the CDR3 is TGTGCCAGCAGCCTTCGGACGCAAGGAGCATCACCCCTCCACTTT.

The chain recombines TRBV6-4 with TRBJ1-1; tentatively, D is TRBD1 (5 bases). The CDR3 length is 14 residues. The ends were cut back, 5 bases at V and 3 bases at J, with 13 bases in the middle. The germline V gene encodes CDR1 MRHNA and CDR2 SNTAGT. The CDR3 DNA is TGTGCCAGCAGTCGGGGCCCGGGAGACACTGAAGCTTTCTTT. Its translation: CASSRGPGDTEAFF.

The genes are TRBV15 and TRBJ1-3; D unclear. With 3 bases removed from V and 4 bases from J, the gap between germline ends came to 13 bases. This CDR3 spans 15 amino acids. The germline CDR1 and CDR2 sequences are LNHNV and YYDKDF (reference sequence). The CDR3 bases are TGTGCCACCAGCAGGGCAGGCCCGGGAGGAAACACCATATATTTT. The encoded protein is CATSRAGPGGNTIYF. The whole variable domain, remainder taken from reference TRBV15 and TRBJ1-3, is DAMVIQNPRYQVTQFGKPVTLSCSQTLNHNVMYWYQQKSSQAPKLLFHYYDKDFNNEADTPDNFQSRRPNTSFCFLDIRSPGLGDTAMYLCATSRAGPGGNTIYFGEGSWLTVV.

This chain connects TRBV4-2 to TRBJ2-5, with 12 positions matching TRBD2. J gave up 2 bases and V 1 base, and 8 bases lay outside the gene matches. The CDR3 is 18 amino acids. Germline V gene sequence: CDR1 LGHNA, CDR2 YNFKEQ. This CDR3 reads CASSQAGGTSGHQETQYF. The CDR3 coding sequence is TGTGCCAGCAGCCAAGCGGGGGGGACTAGCGGGCATCAAGAGACCCAGTACTTC.

Here the CDR3 reads CASSRDSQETQYF. As DNA, the CDR3 is TGTGCCAGCAGCCGGGACAGCCAAGAGACCCAGTACTTC. V gene TRBV6-4 combines with J gene TRBJ2-5; 7 bases map to TRBD1. Losses at the gene ends were 6 bases for V and 1 base for J; bases not matched to a gene: 2. CDR3 length: 13 residues. Germline V gene data show CDR1 as MRHNA and CDR2 as SNTAGT.

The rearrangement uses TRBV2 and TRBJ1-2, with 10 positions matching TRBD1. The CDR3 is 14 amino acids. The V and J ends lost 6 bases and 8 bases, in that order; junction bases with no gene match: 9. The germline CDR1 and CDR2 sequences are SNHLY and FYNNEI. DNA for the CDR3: TGTGCCAGCAGGCCGGATCGGGACAGGGGAGGCTACACCTTC. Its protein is CASRPDRDRGGYTF.

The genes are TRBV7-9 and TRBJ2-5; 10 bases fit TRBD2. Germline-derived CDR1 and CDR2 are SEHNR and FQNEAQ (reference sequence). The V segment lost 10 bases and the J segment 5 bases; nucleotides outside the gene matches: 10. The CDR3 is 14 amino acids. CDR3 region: CATDSLAGGETQYF. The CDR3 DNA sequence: TGTGCCACGGATTCCTTAGCGGGAGGTGAGACCCAGTACTTC.

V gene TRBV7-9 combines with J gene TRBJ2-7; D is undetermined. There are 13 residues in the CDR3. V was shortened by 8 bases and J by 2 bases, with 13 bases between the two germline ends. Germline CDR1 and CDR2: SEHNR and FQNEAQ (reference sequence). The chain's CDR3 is CASSAIPTYEQYF. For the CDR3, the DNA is TGTGCCAGCTCGGCAATCCCCACCTACGAGCAGTACTTC.

The CDR3 spells CASSKIVTGPVGEQYF. For the CDR3, the DNA is TGTGCCAGCAGCAAAATTGTGACGGGGCCGGTAGGGGAGCAGTACTTC. The V gene is TRBV21-1, the J gene TRBJ2-7. TRBV21-1 constitutes a pseudogene. CDR3 size: 16 residues.

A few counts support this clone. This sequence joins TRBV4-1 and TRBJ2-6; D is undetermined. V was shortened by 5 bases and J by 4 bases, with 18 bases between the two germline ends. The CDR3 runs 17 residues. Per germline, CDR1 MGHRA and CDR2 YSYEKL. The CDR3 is CASSARSSGSGANVLTF. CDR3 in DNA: TGCGCCAGCAGCGCCAGGTCCTCCGGGTCCGGGGCCAACGTCCTGACTTTC.

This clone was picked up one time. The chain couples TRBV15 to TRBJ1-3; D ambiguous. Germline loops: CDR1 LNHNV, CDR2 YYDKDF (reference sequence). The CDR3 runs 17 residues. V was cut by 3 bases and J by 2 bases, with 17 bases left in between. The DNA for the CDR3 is TGTGCCACCAGCAGGGCTATGGGGTGGATAGCTGGAAACACCATATATTTT. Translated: CATSRAMGWIAGNTIYF. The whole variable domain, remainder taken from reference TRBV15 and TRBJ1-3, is DAMVIQNPRYQVTQFGKPVTLSCSQTLNHNVMYWYQQKSSQAPKLLFHYYDKDFNNEADTPDNFQSRRPNTSFCFLDIRSPGLGDTAMYLCATSRAMGWIAGNTIYFGEGSWLTVV.

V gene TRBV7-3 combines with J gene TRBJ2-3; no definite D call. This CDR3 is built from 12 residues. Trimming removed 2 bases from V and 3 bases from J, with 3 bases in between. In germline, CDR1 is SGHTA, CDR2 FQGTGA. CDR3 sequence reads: CASSLDTDTQYF. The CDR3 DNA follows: TGTGCCAGCAGCTTAGATACAGATACGCAGTATTTT.

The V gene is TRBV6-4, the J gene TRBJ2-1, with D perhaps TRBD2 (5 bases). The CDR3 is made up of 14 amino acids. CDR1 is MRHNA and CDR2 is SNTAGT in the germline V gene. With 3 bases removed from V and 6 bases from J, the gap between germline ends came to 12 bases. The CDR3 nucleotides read TGTGCCAGCAGTGAAGGACGGGGTTTCAATGAGCAGTTCTTC. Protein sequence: CASSEGRGFNEQFF.

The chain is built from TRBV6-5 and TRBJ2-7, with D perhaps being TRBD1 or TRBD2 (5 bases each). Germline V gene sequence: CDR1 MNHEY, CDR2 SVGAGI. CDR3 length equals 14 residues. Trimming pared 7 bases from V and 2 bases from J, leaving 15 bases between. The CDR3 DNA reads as TGTGCCAGCACTCGGGGCAGGGCCACCTACGAGCAGTACTTC. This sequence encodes CASTRGRATYEQYF.

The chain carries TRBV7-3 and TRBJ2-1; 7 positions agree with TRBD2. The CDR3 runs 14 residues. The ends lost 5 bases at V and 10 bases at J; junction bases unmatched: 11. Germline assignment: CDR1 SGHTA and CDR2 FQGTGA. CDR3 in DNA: TGTGCCAGCAGCCCGAACCCCACTAGCGCGGAGCAGTTCTTC. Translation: CASSPNPTSAEQFF. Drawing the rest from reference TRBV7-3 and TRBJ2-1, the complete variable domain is GAGVSQTPSNKVTEKGKYVELRCDPISGHTALYWYRQSLGQGPEFLIYFQGTGAADDSGLPNDRFFAVRPEGSVSTLKIQRTERGDSAVYLCASSPNPTSAEQFFGPGTRLTVL.

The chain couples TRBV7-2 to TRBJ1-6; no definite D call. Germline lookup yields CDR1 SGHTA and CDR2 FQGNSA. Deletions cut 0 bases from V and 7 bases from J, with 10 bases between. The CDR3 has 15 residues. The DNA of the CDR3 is TGTGCCAGCAGCTTAGCCCAGACCCGAAATTCACCCCTCCACTTT. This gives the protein CASSLAQTRNSPLHF.

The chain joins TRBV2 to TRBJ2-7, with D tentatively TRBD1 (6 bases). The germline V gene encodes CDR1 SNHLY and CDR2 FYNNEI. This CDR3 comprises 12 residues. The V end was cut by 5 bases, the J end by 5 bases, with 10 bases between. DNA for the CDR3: TGTGCCAGCAGTAAAACAGGGAACGAGCAGTACTTC. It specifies CASSKTGNEQYF.

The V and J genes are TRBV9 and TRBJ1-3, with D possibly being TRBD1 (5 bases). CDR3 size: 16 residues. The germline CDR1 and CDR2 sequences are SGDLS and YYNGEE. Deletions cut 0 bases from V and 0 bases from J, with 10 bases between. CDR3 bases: TGTGCCAGCAGCGTAGGGACACCTCACTCTGGAAACACCATATATTTT. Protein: CASSVGTPHSGNTIYF. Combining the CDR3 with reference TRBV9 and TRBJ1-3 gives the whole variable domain DSGVTQTPKHLITATGQRVTLRCSPRSGDLSVYWYQQSLDQGLQFLIQYYNGEERAKGNILERFSAQQFPDLHSELNLSSLELGDSALYFCASSVGTPHSGNTIYFGEGSWLTVV.

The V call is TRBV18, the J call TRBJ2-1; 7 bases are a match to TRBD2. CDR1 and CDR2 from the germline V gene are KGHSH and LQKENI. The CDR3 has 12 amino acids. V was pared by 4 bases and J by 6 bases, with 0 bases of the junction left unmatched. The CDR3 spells CASSRGGNEQFF. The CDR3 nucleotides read TGTGCCAGCTCACGGGGGGGCAATGAGCAGTTCTTC.

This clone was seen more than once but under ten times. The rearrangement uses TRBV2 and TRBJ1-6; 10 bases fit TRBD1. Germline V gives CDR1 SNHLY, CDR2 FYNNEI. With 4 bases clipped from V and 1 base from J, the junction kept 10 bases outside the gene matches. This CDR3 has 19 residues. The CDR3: CASSGEGQGSLSYNSPLHF. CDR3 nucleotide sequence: TGTGCCAGCAGTGGAGAGGGACAGGGGTCTTTATCCTATAATTCACCCCTCCACTTT.

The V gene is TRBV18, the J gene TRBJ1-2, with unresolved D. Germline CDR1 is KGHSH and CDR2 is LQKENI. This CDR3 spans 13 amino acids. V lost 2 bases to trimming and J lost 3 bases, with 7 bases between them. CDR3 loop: CASSPSGDYGYTF. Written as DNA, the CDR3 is TGTGCCAGCTCACCATCCGGGGACTATGGCTACACCTTC.